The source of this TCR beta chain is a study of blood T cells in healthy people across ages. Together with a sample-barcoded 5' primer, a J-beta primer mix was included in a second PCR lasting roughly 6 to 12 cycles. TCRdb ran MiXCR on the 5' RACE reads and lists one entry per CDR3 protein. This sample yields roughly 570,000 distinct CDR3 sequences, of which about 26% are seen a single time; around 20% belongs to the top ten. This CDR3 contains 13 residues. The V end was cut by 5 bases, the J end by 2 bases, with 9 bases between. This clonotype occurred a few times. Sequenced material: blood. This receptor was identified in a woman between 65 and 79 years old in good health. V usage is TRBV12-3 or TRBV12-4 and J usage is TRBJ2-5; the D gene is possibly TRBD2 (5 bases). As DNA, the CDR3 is TGTGCCAGCAGTCCGGACTTTCAAGAGACCCAGTACTTC. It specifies CASSPDFQETQYF.